These 32 T cell receptor beta chains were all obtained from the same sample, sequenced in a study of blood T cell repertoires in COVID-19. The protocol was immunoSEQ multiplex PCR, while the TCRdb copy is restricted to in-frame clones and leaves out a portion. The table has 330,000 or so clones, roughly 87% seen once; the top ten hold 9.5% to 10%. Sequencing used peripheral blood. The receptors originated from a man aged 25 to 45 with COVID-19, enrolled during active disease.

This clone was detected only a few times. The chain couples TRBV7-6 to TRBJ2-3; a possible D gene is TRBD2 (6 bases). The germline gives CDR1 SGHVS, CDR2 FNYEAQ. V lost 0 bases and J 6 bases, leaving 10 bases between the germline ends. The CDR3 is 14 amino acids. CDR3 nucleotide sequence: TGTGCCAGCAGCTTAGCTCCTAGCGCTGATACGCAGTATTTT. Translating it yields CASSLAPSADTQYF.

The rearrangement links TRBV4-2 to TRBJ2-1; 9 positions match TRBD1. The germline V gene encodes CDR1 LGHNA and CDR2 YNFKEQ. The J segment lost 7 bases and the V segment lost 4 bases, leaving 11 bases of the junction unmatched. The CDR3 spans 16 residues. The DNA of the CDR3 is TGTGCCAGCAGCCGGACCGGGACAGGGTTTTCTAATGAGCAGTTCTTC. Amino acid sequence: CASSRTGTGFSNEQFF.

The chain uses TRBV5-1 and TRBJ1-1, with D perhaps TRBD1 (5 bases). The CDR3 sequence is 16 residues long. V lost 4 bases to trimming and J lost 1 base, with 17 bases between them. Germline assignment: CDR1 SGHRS and CDR2 YFSETQ. As DNA, the CDR3 is TGCGCCAGCAGCCCCGGGGGGGGACCGAGGAACACTGAAGCTTTCTTT. Its protein is CASSPGGGPRNTEAFF.

V gene TRBV12-3 or TRBV12-4 combines with J gene TRBJ1-1; D is unclear. V lost 3 bases and J 2 bases, leaving 7 bases between the germline ends. CDR3 length: 13 residues. This CDR3 reads CASSLHSNTEAFF. The CDR3 DNA follows: TGTGCCAGCAGTTTGCACAGTAACACTGAAGCTTTCTTT.

This clone was seen only once. The chain is built from TRBV29-1 and TRBJ1-1; D is perhaps TRBD1 (6 bases). Trimming cost V 0 bases and J 5 bases, with 10 bases left between them. CDR1 is SQVTM, CDR2 ANQGSEA, per germline. The CDR3 has 13 residues. The CDR3 region has the DNA TGCAGCGTTGAAGATACAGGGAGAACTGAAGCTTTCTTT. This sequence encodes CSVEDTGRTEAFF. Full variable domain (outside the CDR3, taken from reference TRBV29-1 and TRBJ1-1): SAVISQKPSRDICQRGTSLTIQCQVDSQVTMMFWYRQQPGQSLTLIATANQGSEATYESGFVIDKFPISRPNLTFSTLTVSNMSPEDSSIYLCSVEDTGRTEAFFGQGTRLTVV.

This clone was seen more than once but under ten times. The CDR3: CASSTGQEDYGYTF. CDR3 coding DNA: TGCGCCAGCAGCACTGGACAGGAGGACTATGGCTACACCTTC. The chain combines TRBV5-1 with TRBJ1-2; 7 positions match TRBD1. With V trimmed by 4 bases and J by 3 bases, 6 bases remained unmatched. Germline CDR1 and CDR2: SGHRS and YFSETQ. The CDR3 covers 14 residues. The full variable domain, with the rest looked up from reference TRBV5-1 and TRBJ1-2, is KAGVTQTPRYLIKTRGQQVTLSCSPISGHRSVSWYQQTPGQGLQFLFEYFSETQRNKGNFPGRFSGRQFSNSRSEMNVSTLELGDSALYLCASSTGQEDYGYTFGSGTRLTVV.

The chain couples TRBV25-1 to TRBJ2-1; possible D gene TRBD1, 5 bases. CDR3 length: 15 amino acids. Trimming removed 1 base at V and 7 bases at J, with 14 bases between. Germline V CDR1 and CDR2: MGHDK, SYGVNS. CDR3 loop: CASSELSGQGNEQFF. In DNA form, the CDR3 reads TGTGCCAGCAGTGAATTGTCGGGCCAGGGTAATGAGCAGTTCTTC. Drawing the rest from reference TRBV25-1 and TRBJ2-1, the complete variable domain is EADIYQTPRYLVIGTGKKITLECSQTMGHDKMYWYQQDPGMELHLIHYSYGVNSTEKGDLSSESTVSRIRTEHFPLTLESARPSHTSQYLCASSELSGQGNEQFFGPGTRLTVL.

The CDR3 spells CASSYALGTGNGYTF. The CDR3 DNA is TGTGCCAGCAGTTACGCCCTCGGGACAGGGAATGGCTACACCTTC. The genes are TRBV5-5 and TRBJ1-2; TRBD1 agrees at 9 bases. CDR3 length equals 15 residues. The germline V gene has CDR1 SGHKS and CDR2 YYEKEE (reference sequence). J gave up 6 bases and V 5 bases, and 11 bases lay outside the gene matches.

The chain employs TRBV29-1 and TRBJ1-2; possible D gene TRBD1, 6 bases. The germline gives CDR1 SQVTM, CDR2 ANQGSEA. This CDR3 comprises 13 residues. Trimming left V 2 bases short and J 6 bases short, with 13 bases between. CDR3 region: CSVENREGDGYTF. CDR3 bases: TGCAGCGTTGAAAACAGGGAGGGAGATGGCTACACCTTC.

The sample holds a few counts of this clone. The gene calls are TRBV4-3 and TRBJ1-3; tentatively, D is TRBD1 (6 bases). V shed 1 base and J shed 0 bases, with 25 bases lying between them. The CDR3 sequence is 21 residues long. From germline, CDR1 is LGHNA and CDR2 YSLEER. The CDR3 DNA sequence: TGCGCCAGCAGCCAAGCGCCTTCCGGGACAACCTACAGCTCCTCTGGAAACACCATATATTTT. This gives the protein CASSQAPSGTTYSSSGNTIYF.

This clone has only one observation. V and J are TRBV4-1 and TRBJ1-1; 9 bases align to TRBD1. With 0 bases clipped from V and 0 bases from J, the junction kept 5 bases outside the gene matches. This CDR3 has 17 amino acids. Germline V gives CDR1 MGHRA, CDR2 YSYEKL. The CDR3 sequence: CASSQDLQGAMNTEAFF. Here the CDR3 DNA reads TGCGCCAGCAGCCAAGATTTACAGGGGGCGATGAACACTGAAGCTTTCTTT.

This clone was observed a handful of times. The chain has TRBV15 and TRBJ1-4; D is perhaps TRBD1 (6 bases). Germline V gene data show CDR1 as LNHNV and CDR2 as YYDKDF (reference sequence). The CDR3 extends over 15 amino acids. Trimming removed 4 bases from V and 4 bases from J, with 13 bases in between. The CDR3 nucleotides read TGTGCCACCAGCACTTCGACAGGCGGTAATGAAAAACTGTTTTTT. This gives the protein CATSTSTGGNEKLFF.

The chain joins TRBV4-3 to TRBJ2-7, with unresolved D. The CDR3 is 13 residues long. Deletions cut 0 bases from V and 4 bases from J, with 7 bases between. CDR1 LGHNA and CDR2 YSLEER come from the germline V gene. DNA for the CDR3: TGCGCCAGCAGCCAAGACAGGTTGTACGAGCAGTACTTC. Its translation: CASSQDRLYEQYF.

The genes are TRBV21-1 and TRBJ2-2; the table's TRBD1 call for D was not verified on the DNA. TRBV21-1 constitutes a pseudogene. The CDR3 runs to 17 residues. The CDR3 DNA is TGTGCCAGCAGCAAAGGGGGACAGGTCGTTAACACCGGGGAGCTGTTTTTT. Its translation is CASSKGGQVVNTGELFF.

J is TRBJ2-1 and V is TRBV6-5; TRBD1 matches at 8 bases. With 4 bases clipped from V and 5 bases from J, the junction kept 4 bases outside the gene matches. Germline V gene sequence: CDR1 MNHEY, CDR2 SVGAGI. The CDR3 runs 14 residues. CDR3 amino acids: CASSWQGAHNEQFF. CDR3 nucleotides: TGTGCCAGCAGTTGGCAGGGGGCCCACAATGAGCAGTTCTTC.

V is TRBV19 and J is TRBJ2-1, with 10 positions matching TRBD2. This CDR3 contains 18 residues. V shed 0 bases and J 7 bases; nucleotides not matched to a gene: 12. The germline gives CDR1 LNHDA, CDR2 SQIVND (reference sequence). CDR3 region: CASSIDTILAGVRNEQFF. The CDR3 DNA follows: TGTGCCAGTAGTATAGACACCATCCTAGCGGGAGTTCGAAATGAGCAGTTCTTC. The variable domain in full, with the rest retrieved from reference TRBV19 and TRBJ2-1, is DGGITQSPKYLFRKEGQNVTLSCEQNLNHDAMYWYRQDPGQGLRLIYYSQIVNDFQKGDIAEGYSVSREKKESFPLTVTSAQKNPTAFYLCASSIDTILAGVRNEQFFGPGTRLTVL.

The chain combines TRBV19 with TRBJ1-4; D not certain. V shed 7 bases and J shed 12 bases, with 24 bases lying between them. Germline-derived CDR1 and CDR2 are LNHDA and SQIVND (reference sequence). The CDR3 runs to 15 residues. The CDR3 here is CASTGWTARDEELFF. The CDR3 nucleotides read TGTGCCAGTACCGGGTGGACGGCCCGGGATGAGGAACTGTTTTTT.

This sequence joins TRBV27 and TRBJ1-1; D gene unclear. The ends were cut back, 6 bases at V and 0 bases at J, with 8 bases in the middle. This CDR3 comprises 13 residues. Germline V gives CDR1 MNHEY, CDR2 SMNVEV (reference sequence). Written as DNA, the CDR3 is TGTGCCAGCAGACTAACACTGAACACTGAAGCTTTCTTT. Translation: CASRLTLNTEAFF.

J is TRBJ1-4 and V is TRBV6-5, with 8 bases matching TRBD1. Germline values: CDR1 MNHEY, CDR2 SVGAGI. This CDR3 contains 13 residues. The V and J ends lost 8 bases and 5 bases, in that order; junction bases with no gene match: 4. As DNA, the CDR3 is TGTGCCAGCCGGGACAGGCGGAATGAAAAACTGTTTTTT. It codes for CASRDRRNEKLFF.

This clone was counted only a few times. The chain links TRBV4-2 to TRBJ1-6; 7 nucleotides line up with TRBD1. The CDR3 sequence is 17 residues long. V gave up 5 bases and J gave up 4 bases; unmatched junction bases: 11. Germline CDR1 is LGHNA and CDR2 is YNFKEQ. The CDR3 sequence: CASSVSPGTEYNSPLHF. As DNA, the CDR3 is TGTGCCAGCAGCGTCTCCCCCGGGACAGAGTATAATTCACCCCTCCACTTT.

This rearrangement joins TRBV3-1 (or the pseudogene TRBV3-2) to TRBJ2-2; TRBD2 matches at 8 bases. Germline V gene data show CDR1 as LGHDT and CDR2 as YNNKEL (reference sequence). V was clipped by 6 bases and J by 5 bases; unmatched bases: 8. The CDR3 totals 15 residues. The CDR3 nucleotides read TGTGCCAGCAGTTCCATACGGGAGGGGACCGGGGAGCTGTTTTTT. This gives the protein CASSSIREGTGELFF.

V and J are TRBV10-3 and TRBJ2-1; D is perhaps TRBD1 (5 bases). Germline V gives CDR1 ENHRY, CDR2 SYGVKD. The V end was cut by 11 bases, the J end by 1 base, with 12 bases between. The CDR3 is 13 residues long. CDR3 loop: CAGGQGSYNEQFF. The CDR3, as DNA: TGTGCCGGTGGGCAGGGATCCTACAATGAGCAGTTCTTC.

The chain employs TRBV19 and TRBJ2-5; 7 positions agree with TRBD2. CDR3 size: 17 residues. The V and J ends lost 3 bases and 2 bases, in that order; junction bases with no gene match: 12. Germline lookup yields CDR1 LNHDA and CDR2 SQIVND (reference sequence). CDR3 in amino acids: CASSIARGGSTQETQYF. CDR3 nucleotides: TGTGCCAGTAGTATCGCGCGCGGCGGGAGTACTCAAGAGACCCAGTACTTC.

The rearrangement uses TRBV18 and TRBJ1-1; 8 nucleotides match TRBD1. The CDR3 loop spans 15 amino acids. Germline V lookup: CDR1 KGHSH, CDR2 LQKENI. J gave up 4 bases and V 5 bases, and 9 bases lay outside the gene matches. The CDR3 DNA follows: TGTGCCAGCTCATTAGGGACAGGAGGGAGCACTGAAGCTTTCTTT. Amino acids: CASSLGTGGSTEAFF.

The V gene is TRBV6-1, the J gene TRBJ1-5, with a tentative D call TRBD1 (5 bases). V gave up 3 bases and J gave up 0 bases, with 12 bases separating them. Germline CDR1 MNHNS, CDR2 SASEGT. The length of the CDR3 is 16 residues. The CDR3 here is CASSDAGFYSNQPQHF. For the CDR3, the DNA is TGTGCCAGCAGTGATGCAGGGTTTTATAGCAATCAGCCCCAGCATTTT.

The chain carries TRBV20-1 and TRBJ2-5, with D maybe TRBD1 (6 bases). Germline CDR1 is DFQATT and CDR2 is SNEGSKA (reference sequence). This CDR3 has 11 residues. The CDR3 coding sequence is TGCGCGAGCCCAGGGGAGGAGACCCAGTACTTC. Its translation: CASPGEETQYF.

The CDR3 region is CASSLPGTSGRGRNEQYF. CDR3 nucleotides: TGTGCCAGCAGCCTCCCCGGGACTAGCGGGAGAGGGCGTAACGAGCAGTACTTC. The genes are TRBV7-9 and TRBJ2-7; 14 bases line up with TRBD2. The junction had 14 bases not matched to a gene; V was cut back by 5 bases and J by 5 bases. This CDR3 is 18 amino acids long. In germline, CDR1 is SEHNR, CDR2 FQNEAQ (reference sequence).

The chain combines TRBV3-1 (or the pseudogene TRBV3-2) with TRBJ2-3; D perhaps matches TRBD1 (6 bases). Trimming removed 4 bases at V and 0 bases at J, with 11 bases between. CDR1 LGHDT and CDR2 YNNKEL come from the germline V gene (reference sequence). The CDR3 loop spans 15 amino acids. The CDR3 nucleotides read TGTGCCAGCAGCCCTAGGACAGCTAGCACAGATACGCAGTATTTT. Translating it yields CASSPRTASTDTQYF.

This chain connects TRBV11-2 to TRBJ1-3, with TRBD1 identical over 12 bases. Unmatched junction bases numbered 6, after V lost 5 bases and J lost 4 bases. Per germline, CDR1 SGHAT and CDR2 FQNNGV. This CDR3 has 16 amino acids. The CDR3 here is CASSTGQGAMGNTIYF. For the CDR3, the DNA is TGTGCCAGCAGCACGGGACAGGGGGCGATGGGAAACACCATATATTTT.

The chain employs TRBV24-1 and TRBJ2-3; 7 bases fit TRBD1. CDR1 KGHDR and CDR2 SFDVKD come from the germline V gene. This CDR3 is built from 16 residues. With 5 bases clipped from V and 0 bases from J, the junction kept 7 bases outside the gene matches. The CDR3: CATSGRDRGSTDTQYF. The CDR3 DNA reads TGTGCCACCAGTGGTCGGGACAGAGGGAGCACAGATACGCAGTATTTT.

The chain recombines TRBV24-1 with TRBJ1-1, with D possibly being TRBD1 (5 bases). The CDR3 consists of 19 residues. Germline V CDR1 and CDR2: KGHDR, SFDVKD. Trimming took 1 base from V and 0 from J, leaving 20 bases between them. The CDR3 spells CATSDFPFFRAGMNTEAFF. The CDR3 DNA sequence: TGTGCCACCAGTGATTTCCCCTTTTTCAGGGCAGGGATGAACACTGAAGCTTTCTTT.

The chain couples TRBV24-1 to TRBJ2-2; 9 bases map to TRBD1. The CDR3 is made up of 17 amino acids. The germline gives CDR1 KGHDR, CDR2 SFDVKD. Trimming took 1 base from V and 5 from J; bases not matched to a gene: 7. This CDR3 reads CATSDFPRDRVTGELFF. The CDR3 DNA reads as TGTGCCACCAGTGATTTTCCCCGGGACAGGGTAACCGGGGAGCTGTTTTTT.